The clone carrying this T cell receptor (beta chain) was counted a few times. This entry is derived from a study of blood T cell repertoires in COVID-19. The CDR3 sequence is 13 residues long. Deletions cut 0 bases from V and 10 bases from J, with 10 bases between. CDR1 and CDR2 (germline): MNHNY, SVGAGI (reference sequence). The method was immunoSEQ multiplex PCR; TCRdb's version includes in-frame clones alone and lacks a portion of them. The data show 160,000 or so clones, over 70% seen once. The sequenced sample consisted of peripheral blood. The J gene is TRBJ2-1, the V gene TRBV6-6; no clear D gene. This receptor was obtained from a man between 60 and 70 years old with acute or convalescent COVID-19. CDR3 sequence: CASSYSRVEEQFF. As DNA, the CDR3 is TGTGCCAGCAGTTACTCCCGGGTTGAGGAGCAGTTCTTC.